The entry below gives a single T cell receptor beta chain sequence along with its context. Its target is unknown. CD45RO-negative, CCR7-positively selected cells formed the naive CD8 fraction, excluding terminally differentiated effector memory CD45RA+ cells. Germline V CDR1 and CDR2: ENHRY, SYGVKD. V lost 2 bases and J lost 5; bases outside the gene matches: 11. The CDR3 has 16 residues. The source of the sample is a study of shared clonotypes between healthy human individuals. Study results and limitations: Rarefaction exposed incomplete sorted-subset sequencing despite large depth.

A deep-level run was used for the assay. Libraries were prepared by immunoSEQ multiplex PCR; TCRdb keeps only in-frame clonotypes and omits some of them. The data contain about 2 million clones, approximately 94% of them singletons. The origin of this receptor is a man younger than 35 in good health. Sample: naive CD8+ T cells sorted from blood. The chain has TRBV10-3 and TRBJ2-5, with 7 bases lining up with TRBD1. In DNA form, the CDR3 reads TGTGCCATCAGTGAGGGGTTCGACAGGGCCCGGGAGACCCAGTACTTC. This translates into CAISEGFDRARETQYF.